The 15 T cell receptor beta chains below come from one sample, sequenced in a study of blood T cells in healthy people across ages. A sample-barcoded 5' primer and a J-beta primer mix were used in a second PCR of about 7 to 12 cycles. Using its own MiXCR run on the 5' RACE reads, TCRdb lists one record per CDR3 protein. The table lists 550,000 to 750,000 distinct CDR3 sequences, around 20% of them singletons. Sequencing was performed on blood. The receptor source for this set is a man in his 70s in good health.

This clonotype occurred a few times. The chain links TRBV28 to TRBJ1-3, with D uncertain. Trimming left V 6 bases short and J 0 bases short, with 9 bases between. This CDR3 has 14 amino acids. Germline CDR1 and CDR2: MDHEN and SYDVKM. CDR3 region: CASSSPYSGNTIYF. CDR3 sequence (DNA): TGTGCCAGCAGCTCACCGTACTCTGGAAACACCATATATTTT. Drawing the rest from reference TRBV28 and TRBJ1-3, the complete variable domain is DVKVTQSSRYLVKRTGEKVFLECVQDMDHENMFWYRQDPGLGLRLIYFSYDVKMKEKGDIPEGYSVSREKKERFSLILESASTNQTSMYLCASSSPYSGNTIYFGEGSWLTVV.

The chain uses TRBV20-1 and TRBJ2-3; TRBD1 is a possible D gene (5 bases). Germline assignment: CDR1 DFQATT and CDR2 SNEGSKA (reference sequence). This CDR3 region has 11 residues. The V end lost 5 bases, the J end lost 2 bases, and 5 bases lay between the germline ends. The CDR3 is CSAGATDTQYF. The CDR3 nucleotides are TGCAGTGCTGGGGCCACAGATACGCAGTATTTT.

This clonotype occurred a few times. The chain has TRBV3-1 and TRBJ2-7; D is uncertain. The CDR3 length is 14 residues. V lost 0 bases and J 1 base, leaving 7 bases between the germline ends. CDR1 is LGHDT and CDR2 is YNNKEL in the germline V gene (reference sequence). CDR3 protein: CASSQEGESYEQYF. The CDR3 nucleotides read TGTGCCAGCAGCCAAGAGGGCGAATCCTACGAGCAGTACTTC.

The CDR3, as DNA: TGCGCCAGCAGTGACCCCATCCCGGGACAGGCGTCCTACGAGCAGTACTTC. Amino acids: CASSDPIPGQASYEQYF. V usage is TRBV10-2 and J usage is TRBJ2-7; the match to TRBD1 covers 8 bases. CDR3 length equals 17 residues. Germline V CDR1 and CDR2: WSHSY, SAAADI. Unmatched junction bases numbered 11, after V lost 3 bases and J lost 1 base.

The rearrangement joins TRBV29-1 to TRBJ2-1; 9 positions match TRBD1. The V and J ends lost 3 bases and 7 bases, in that order; junction bases with no gene match: 7. This CDR3 comprises 14 residues. Germline V gene sequence: CDR1 SQVTM, CDR2 ANQGSEA. The CDR3 region is CSVDSTGGANEQFF. CDR3 nucleotides: TGCAGCGTTGACTCGACAGGGGGGGCAAATGAGCAGTTCTTC.

This clonotype showed up just a few times. This sequence joins TRBV27 and TRBJ1-4, with a weak D call TRBD1 (5 bases). V lost 2 bases and J lost 7, with 11 bases in between. From germline, CDR1 is MNHEY and CDR2 SMNVEV (reference sequence). This CDR3 has 14 residues. Here the CDR3 DNA reads TGTGCCAGCAGTTTAAAGGGACCCGGTGAAAAACTGTTTTTT. Amino acid sequence: CASSLKGPGEKLFF.

This chain links TRBV13 with TRBJ2-5; no clear D. Germline CDR1 PRHDT, CDR2 FYEKMQ (reference sequence). The CDR3 sequence is 14 residues long. V lost 0 bases to trimming and J lost 5 bases, with 10 bases between them. The CDR3 region is CASSLGHLSETQYF. For the CDR3, the DNA is TGTGCCAGCAGCTTAGGACATCTATCGGAGACCCAGTACTTC.

This rearrangement joins TRBV20-1 to TRBJ2-5; TRBD2 aligns across 12 bases. The V and J ends lost 3 bases and 0 bases, in that order; junction bases with no gene match: 5. Germline-derived CDR1 and CDR2 are DFQATT and SNEGSKA (reference sequence). This CDR3 has 16 residues. The CDR3 DNA is TGCAGTGCTAGGAGCCTAGCGGGAGGGTACCAAGAGACCCAGTACTTC. Translated: CSARSLAGGYQETQYF.

In nucleotides, the CDR3 is TGTGCCAGCAGCTCCCTAGCGGGAGCGAAGAATGAGCAGTTCTTC. This encodes CASSSLAGAKNEQFF. V and J are TRBV6-1 and TRBJ2-7; 10 bases match TRBD2. The end of the DNA aligns better with TRBJ2-1, so the J call may be wrong. This CDR3 comprises 15 residues. Germline loops: CDR1 MNHNS, CDR2 SASEGT.

The chain links TRBV5-1 to TRBJ1-4; 7 bases line up with TRBD1. CDR1 and CDR2 from the germline V gene are SGHRS and YFSETQ. V was pared by 3 bases and J by 5 bases, with 1 base of the junction left unmatched. The CDR3 contains 13 residues. The chain's CDR3 is CASSSGQNEKLFF. In DNA form, the CDR3 reads TGCGCCAGCAGCTCGGGACAGAATGAAAAACTGTTTTTT.

The table lists this clonotype with many counts. CDR3 protein: CASSFAGTPNYGYTF. CDR3 in DNA: TGTGCCAGCAGCTTCGCCGGGACACCTAACTATGGCTACACCTTC. The chain joins TRBV7-9 to TRBJ1-2, with a tentative D call TRBD1 (6 bases). Deletions cut 3 bases from V and 0 bases from J, with 11 bases between. The CDR3 length is 15 residues. Per germline, CDR1 SEHNR and CDR2 FQNEAQ (reference sequence).

The chain recombines TRBV7-9 with TRBJ2-1; no definite D call. The germline CDR1 and CDR2 sequences are SEHNR and FQNEAQ (reference sequence). The V and J ends lost 5 bases and 11 bases respectively, with 7 bases between them. CDR3 length: 10 residues. CDR3 nucleotides: TGTGCCAGCAGCCTCACACAGCAGTTCTTC. The encoded protein is CASSLTQQFF.

J is TRBJ2-5 and V is TRBV14; D ambiguous. The ends were cut back, 3 bases at V and 0 bases at J, with 11 bases in the middle. There are 15 residues in the CDR3. Germline values: CDR1 SGHDN, CDR2 FVKESK. The CDR3 region has the DNA TGTGCCAGCAGCCAGCTAGGATGGTACCAAGAGACCCAGTACTTC. It specifies CASSQLGWYQETQYF.

The V and J genes are TRBV19 and TRBJ1-1; D is undetermined. V was cut by 6 bases and J by 7 bases, with 15 bases left in between. The germline V gene encodes CDR1 LNHDA and CDR2 SQIVND (reference sequence). The CDR3 has 13 residues. The CDR3, as DNA: TGTGCCAGTAGAATCTCGGATGGTGGTGAAGCTTTCTTT. Its translation is CASRISDGGEAFF.

The CDR3 is CASSLTPGENEQFF. The CDR3 DNA follows: TGTGCCAGCAGCTTAACGCCAGGGGAAAATGAGCAGTTCTTC. V and J are TRBV7-3 and TRBJ2-1, with a tentative D call TRBD1 (6 bases). The CDR3 runs 14 residues. V lost 0 bases and J 7 bases, leaving 10 bases between the germline ends. CDR1 is SGHTA and CDR2 is FQGTGA in the germline V gene. Complete variable domain (other parts from reference TRBV7-3 and TRBJ2-1): GAGVSQTPSNKVTEKGKYVELRCDPISGHTALYWYRQSLGQGPEFLIYFQGTGAADDSGLPNDRFFAVRPEGSVSTLKIQRTERGDSAVYLCASSLTPGENEQFFGPGTRLTVL.